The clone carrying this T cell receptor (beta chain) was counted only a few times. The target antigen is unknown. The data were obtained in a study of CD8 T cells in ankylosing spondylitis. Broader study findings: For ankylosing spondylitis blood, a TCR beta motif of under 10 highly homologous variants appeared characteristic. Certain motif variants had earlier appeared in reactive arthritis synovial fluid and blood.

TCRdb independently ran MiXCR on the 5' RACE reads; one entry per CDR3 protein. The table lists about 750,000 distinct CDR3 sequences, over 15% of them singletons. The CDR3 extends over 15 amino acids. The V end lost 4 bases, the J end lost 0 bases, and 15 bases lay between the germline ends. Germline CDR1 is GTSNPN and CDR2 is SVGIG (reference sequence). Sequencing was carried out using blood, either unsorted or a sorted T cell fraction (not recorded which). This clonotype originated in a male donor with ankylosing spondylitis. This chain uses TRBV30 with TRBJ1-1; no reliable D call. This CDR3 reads CAWITLRGLNTEAFF. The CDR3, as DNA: TGTGCCTGGATAACTCTCCGCGGACTGAACACTGAAGCTTTCTTT. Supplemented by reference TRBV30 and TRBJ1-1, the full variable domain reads SQTIHQWPATLVQPVGSPLSLECTVEGTSNPNLYWYRQAAGRGLQLLFYSVGIGQISSEVPQNLSASRPQDRQFILSSKKLLLSDSGFYLCAWITLRGLNTEAFFGQGTRLTVV.